Only a few counts were recorded for the clone carrying this T cell receptor beta chain. The data belong to a study of Graves' ophthalmopathy and Graves' hyperthyroidism. The study amplified TCR beta CDR3 regions using RNA transcripts. HTBI-primed RT-PCR formed the first round, and a multiplex PCR formed the second. TCRdb reprocessed the multiplex PCR reads with MiXCR, giving one entry per CDR3 protein. This table holds about 620,000 distinct CDR3 sequences, 22% found once. The CDR3 is 16 residues long. The V end was cut by 3 bases, the J end by 4 bases, with 18 bases between. CDR1 is LNHDA and CDR2 is SQIVND in the germline V gene (reference sequence).

Source material: peripheral blood. This receptor was identified in a woman aged 18 to 35 with stable Graves' hyperthyroidism. Some clones in this sample may be carry-over from other donors' samples. The chain has TRBV19 and TRBJ1-2; D may be TRBD1 (6 bases). The CDR3 region has the DNA TGTGCCAGTAGTATTGACAGGACGAAAAGTTTCTATGGCTACACCTTC. Its translation: CASSIDRTKSFYGYTF. Looking up the rest from reference TRBV19 and TRBJ1-2 gives the full variable domain: DGGITQSPKYLFRKEGQNVTLSCEQNLNHDAMYWYRQDPGQGLRLIYYSQIVNDFQKGDIAEGYSVSREKKESFPLTVTSAQKNPTAFYLCASSIDRTKSFYGYTFGSGTRLTVV.